These 28 T cell receptor beta chains share one sample of origin, sequenced in a study of patients and donors after allogeneic stem cell transplantation. Via MiXCR, TCRdb re-called the RT-PCR reads, giving one row per CDR3 protein. The data hold 190,000 or so distinct CDR3 sequences, with 41% observed a single time. Sequenced sample: blood, either unsorted or a sorted T cell fraction (not recorded which). These receptors originate from a human donor who was either an allogeneic HSCT recipient or a stem cell or donor lymphocyte infusion donor (not recorded which). It is not recorded whose cells these are; they may come from a transplant donor.

The CDR3, as DNA: TGCAGCGTGGGACAGGATAAAATCTTTGGCTACACCTTC. Protein product: CSVGQDKIFGYTF. V gene TRBV29-1 combines with J gene TRBJ1-2; 8 nucleotides agree with TRBD1. CDR1 SQVTM and CDR2 ANQGSEA come from the germline V gene. J was trimmed by 7 bases and V by 6 bases; bases with no gene match: 10. The CDR3 totals 13 residues.

CDR3 loop: CASSLHFPGQGWNTEAFF. Written as DNA, the CDR3 is TGTGCCAGCAGCCTCCATTTTCCGGGACAGGGGTGGAACACTGAAGCTTTCTTT. The chain carries TRBV7-9 and TRBJ1-1, with 10 nucleotides matching TRBD1. J was trimmed by 1 base and V by 5 bases; bases with no gene match: 13. CDR3 length: 18 amino acids. Germline loops: CDR1 SEHNR, CDR2 FQNEAQ (reference sequence).

The chain is built from TRBV29-1 and TRBJ1-2; D might be TRBD1 (5 bases). V was cut by 3 bases and J by 4 bases, with 15 bases left in between. CDR3 length: 14 residues. Germline values: CDR1 SQVTM, CDR2 ANQGSEA. The DNA for the CDR3 is TGCAGCGTTGAGGAGTGGCAGGGTGGCTATGGCTACACCTTC. Encoded protein: CSVEEWQGGYGYTF.

The gene calls are TRBV27 and TRBJ2-1; 10 bases are shared with TRBD2. V shed 6 bases and J 15 bases; nucleotides not matched to a gene: 14. CDR1 is MNHEY and CDR2 is SMNVEV in the germline V gene (reference sequence). CDR3 length: 14 amino acids. DNA for the CDR3: TGTGCCAGCAGCCCAGCGGGAGGGAGAGTCGGCTGGTTCTTC. Protein sequence: CASSPAGGRVGWFF.

The J gene is TRBJ1-2, the V gene TRBV9; weak D call: TRBD1 (5 bases). The CDR3 sequence is 15 residues long. V was clipped by 0 bases and J by 7 bases, with 16 bases between them. CDR1 is SGDLS, CDR2 YYNGEE, per germline. Here the CDR3 reads CASSVDGTIGRGYTF. CDR3 nucleotide sequence: TGTGCCAGCAGCGTAGACGGGACTATAGGCCGTGGCTACACCTTC.

This clonotype was counted a few times. The rearrangement joins TRBV6-5 to TRBJ2-5; D unclear. Per the germline V gene, CDR1 is MNHEY and CDR2 is SVGAGI. V shed 0 bases and J shed 2 bases, with 4 bases lying between them. CDR3 length: 13 amino acids. CDR3 in amino acids: CASSYSEQETQYF. The CDR3 region has the DNA TGTGCCAGCAGTTACTCGGAGCAAGAGACCCAGTACTTC.

This sequence joins TRBV5-1 and TRBJ2-7, with D possibly TRBD1 on 6 matching bases. V dropped 4 bases and J dropped 3 bases, with 8 bases sitting between them. The germline V gene has CDR1 SGHRS and CDR2 YFSETQ. The CDR3 is 12 amino acids. The CDR3 sequence: CASSQGIYEQYF. CDR3 DNA sequence: TGCGCCAGCAGCCAGGGGATCTACGAGCAGTACTTC. Looking up the rest from reference TRBV5-1 and TRBJ2-7 gives the full variable domain: KAGVTQTPRYLIKTRGQQVTLSCSPISGHRSVSWYQQTPGQGLQFLFEYFSETQRNKGNFPGRFSGRQFSNSRSEMNVSTLELGDSALYLCASSQGIYEQYFGPGTRLTVT.

Only a few counts were recorded for this clonotype. This sequence joins TRBV5-1 and TRBJ1-1; weak D call: TRBD1 (6 bases). V lost 3 bases, J lost 2 bases, and 14 bases lay in between. The CDR3 runs 15 residues. Germline lookup yields CDR1 SGHRS and CDR2 YFSETQ. The CDR3 DNA reads TGCGCCAGCAGCTCTACAGGGACCCTTAACACTGAAGCTTTCTTT. Its protein is CASSSTGTLNTEAFF.

The gene calls are TRBV9 and TRBJ2-5; 8 bases match TRBD2. The CDR3 length is 15 residues. Trimming removed 4 bases from V and 3 bases from J; junction bases left unmatched: 8. From germline, CDR1 is SGDLS and CDR2 YYNGEE. This CDR3 reads CASSPSTSGEETQYF. DNA for the CDR3: TGTGCCAGCAGCCCTAGTACTAGCGGAGAAGAGACCCAGTACTTC.

This clonotype was found a few times. The chain employs TRBV5-1 and TRBJ1-2; the D gene is possibly TRBD1 (6 bases). Trimming left V 4 bases short and J 5 bases short, with 15 bases between. CDR3 size: 14 residues. The germline V gene encodes CDR1 SGHRS and CDR2 YFSETQ. CDR3 amino acids: CASSPPETGYGYTF. CDR3 DNA sequence: TGCGCCAGCAGCCCTCCCGAGACAGGATATGGCTACACCTTC.

This clonotype was seen a few times. V usage is TRBV24-1 and J usage is TRBJ1-5; a weak D match, TRBD1 (6 bases). V lost 0 bases to trimming and J lost 3 bases, with 8 bases between them. The CDR3 consists of 15 residues. Germline V gene sequence: CDR1 KGHDR, CDR2 SFDVKD. This chain's CDR3 is CATSDLNRVNQPQHF. For the CDR3, the DNA is TGTGCCACCAGTGATTTGAACAGGGTCAATCAGCCCCAGCATTTT.

This clonotype occurred a few times. The V gene is TRBV5-1, the J gene TRBJ2-7; 9 bases agree with TRBD2. Unmatched junction bases numbered 10, after V lost 4 bases and J lost 5 bases. The CDR3 sequence is 15 residues long. Germline CDR1 is SGHRS and CDR2 is YFSETQ. CDR3 in DNA: TGCGCCAGCAGCCAGGGACTAGCCACAGTCCACGAGCAGTACTTC. It translates to CASSQGLATVHEQYF.

The CDR3 nucleotides read TGTGCCAGCAGCCCGTGGGGGAGCAATGAGCAGTTCTTC. Amino acids: CASSPWGSNEQFF. The chain couples TRBV11-2 to TRBJ2-1; possibly TRBD1 or TRBD2 for D (5 bases each). This CDR3 contains 13 residues. CDR1 and CDR2 from the germline V gene are SGHAT and FQNNGV. V shed 5 bases and J shed 6 bases, with 11 bases lying between them.

CDR3 nucleotide sequence: TGTGCCAGCAGTTACGATCGGACTAGCGGGACCAACGAGCAGTACTTC. Protein product: CASSYDRTSGTNEQYF. This rearrangement joins TRBV6-5 to TRBJ2-7; 12 positions match TRBD2. CDR1 MNHEY and CDR2 SVGAGI come from the germline V gene. V lost 2 bases and J lost 5; bases outside the gene matches: 7. CDR3 size: 16 residues.

The genes are TRBV13 and TRBJ2-7, with 10 bases matching TRBD2. The V gene's germline CDR1 is PRHDT and CDR2 FYEKMQ (reference sequence). CDR3 length equals 15 residues. Trimming removed 5 bases from V and 2 bases from J; junction bases left unmatched: 6. This CDR3 is CASSGYGTSAYEQYF. CDR3 nucleotide sequence: TGTGCCAGCAGCGGATACGGGACTAGCGCCTACGAGCAGTACTTC.

In this sample, this clonotype turned up a few times. The chain has TRBV7-9 and TRBJ1-1, with TRBD1 matching over 9 bases. The V gene end was trimmed by 5 bases and the J gene end by 4 bases; junction bases not matched to a gene: 8. The CDR3 totals 15 residues. Germline V gene lookup returns CDR1 SEHNR and CDR2 FQNEAQ (reference sequence). The CDR3 region is CASSPPGQGATEAFF. CDR3 bases: TGTGCCAGCAGCCCTCCGGGACAGGGAGCCACTGAAGCTTTCTTT.

V gene TRBV18 combines with J gene TRBJ2-5; 7 nucleotides agree with TRBD2. J gave up 3 bases and V 5 bases, and 12 bases lay outside the gene matches. The CDR3 has 16 amino acids. Germline V CDR1 and CDR2: KGHSH, LQKENI. CDR3 sequence reads: CASSGLAVYVKETQYF. In nucleotides, the CDR3 is TGTGCCAGCTCAGGTCTAGCGGTGTACGTAAAAGAGACCCAGTACTTC.

This clonotype showed up just a few times. The chain joins TRBV7-9 to TRBJ1-4, with D tentatively TRBD1 (5 bases). There are 14 residues in the CDR3. V lost 2 bases and J lost 6, with 10 bases in between. CDR1 is SEHNR and CDR2 is FQNEAQ in the germline V gene (reference sequence). CDR3 region: CASSLSTGYEKLFF. The CDR3 DNA reads TGTGCCAGCAGCTTAAGCACAGGTTATGAAAAACTGTTTTTT.

The chain recombines TRBV12-3 or TRBV12-4 with TRBJ2-7; D possibly corresponds to TRBD2 (5 bases). The ends were cut back, 8 bases at V and 0 bases at J, with 14 bases in the middle. This CDR3 contains 14 residues. The CDR3 loop reads CASSQSGISYEQYF. In DNA form, the CDR3 reads TGTGCCAGCTCCCAAAGCGGTATCTCCTACGAGCAGTACTTC.

This clonotype has a handful of counts. The genes are TRBV7-9 and TRBJ1-1; D might be TRBD1 (5 bases). Trimming took off 5 bases at V and 8 bases at J, with 18 bases between the two ends. This CDR3 has 14 amino acids. The germline V gene has CDR1 SEHNR and CDR2 FQNEAQ (reference sequence). CDR3 residues: CASSEVTGAVEAFF. The CDR3 DNA is TGTGCCAGCAGCGAGGTTACAGGAGCAGTAGAAGCTTTCTTT.

This sequence joins TRBV29-1 and TRBJ2-2; D is ambiguous. The germline V gene has CDR1 SQVTM and CDR2 ANQGSEA. Trimming removed 6 bases at V and 6 bases at J, with 14 bases between. This CDR3 comprises 13 residues. The CDR3 DNA reads as TGCAGCGTCGAGCTCGACGGCCCCGGGGAGCTGTTTTTT. Translated: CSVELDGPGELFF.

This clonotype was seen more than once but under ten times. The chain uses TRBV12-3 or TRBV12-4 and TRBJ1-5; 7 bases align to TRBD1. The V and J ends lost 7 bases and 0 bases, in that order; junction bases with no gene match: 15. This CDR3 has 18 amino acids. The CDR3 DNA sequence: TGTGCCAGCACCAGGGGCCGGGACAGATTTTATAGCAATCAGCCCCAGCATTTT. Translating it yields CASTRGRDRFYSNQPQHF.

This clonotype was detected a few times. V is TRBV30 and J is TRBJ1-3, with a tentative D call TRBD1 (5 bases). The CDR3 consists of 15 residues. Germline values: CDR1 GTSNPN, CDR2 SVGIG (reference sequence). The V and J ends lost 3 bases and 1 base respectively, with 13 bases between them. The CDR3 DNA sequence: TGTGCCTGGAGCGTCCCCGGGACGTCTGGAAACACCATATATTTT. Its translation: CAWSVPGTSGNTIYF.

The chain carries TRBV29-1 and TRBJ1-4, with unresolved D. The V end lost 3 bases, the J end lost 3 bases, and 8 bases lay between the germline ends. Germline CDR1 and CDR2: SQVTM and ANQGSEA. This CDR3 has 13 residues. CDR3 sequence: CSVEEGANEKLFF. CDR3 in DNA: TGCAGCGTTGAGGAGGGAGCTAATGAAAAACTGTTTTTT.

The genes are TRBV7-8 and TRBJ2-3; D possibly corresponds to TRBD2 (5 bases). Germline V gene lookup returns CDR1 SGHVS and CDR2 FQNEAQ. The CDR3 runs 15 residues. Trimming shortened V by 4 bases and J by 1 base, and 12 bases separated the two germline ends. Written as DNA, the CDR3 is TGTGCCAGCAGCTCCCTAGGCGGGCGCACAGATACGCAGTATTTT. Amino acid sequence: CASSSLGGRTDTQYF.

The rearrangement uses TRBV9 and TRBJ2-3, with TRBD2 identical over 10 bases. Germline trimming cut 0 bases from V and 5 bases from J; bases unmatched to any gene: 6. Germline values: CDR1 SGDLS, CDR2 YYNGEE. The CDR3 spans 16 residues. The CDR3 DNA follows: TGTGCCAGCAGCGTAGGTCTAGCGGGAGTGGAAGATACGCAGTATTTT. Translated: CASSVGLAGVEDTQYF.

The chain links TRBV14 to TRBJ1-1; 9 bases match TRBD1. V shed 3 bases, J shed 1 base, and the junction held 3 bases outside the gene matches. The germline V gene encodes CDR1 SGHDN and CDR2 FVKESK. The CDR3 covers 15 residues. DNA for the CDR3: TGTGCCAGCAGCCATCGGACAGGGGCGAACACTGAAGCTTTCTTT. Protein sequence: CASSHRTGANTEAFF.

The chain links TRBV12-3 or TRBV12-4 to TRBJ2-1; D call uncertain. The CDR3 is made up of 14 amino acids. The V and J ends lost 8 bases and 0 bases respectively, with 11 bases between them. CDR3 bases: TGTGCCAGCCGTCCCCGGAGCTCCTACAATGAGCAGTTCTTC. This gives the protein CASRPRSSYNEQFF.